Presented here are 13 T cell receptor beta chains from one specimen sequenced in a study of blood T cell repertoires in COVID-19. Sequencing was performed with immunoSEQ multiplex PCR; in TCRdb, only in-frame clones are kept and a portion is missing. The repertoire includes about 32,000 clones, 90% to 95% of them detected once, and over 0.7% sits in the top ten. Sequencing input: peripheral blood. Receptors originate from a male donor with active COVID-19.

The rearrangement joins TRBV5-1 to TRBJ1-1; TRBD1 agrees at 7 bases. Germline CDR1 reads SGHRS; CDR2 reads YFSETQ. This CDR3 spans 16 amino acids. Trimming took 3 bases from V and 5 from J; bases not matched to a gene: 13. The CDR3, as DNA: TGCGCCAGCAGCTACGCCCGGACAGGAAGAGAAACTGAAGCTTTCTTT. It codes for CASSYARTGRETEAFF.

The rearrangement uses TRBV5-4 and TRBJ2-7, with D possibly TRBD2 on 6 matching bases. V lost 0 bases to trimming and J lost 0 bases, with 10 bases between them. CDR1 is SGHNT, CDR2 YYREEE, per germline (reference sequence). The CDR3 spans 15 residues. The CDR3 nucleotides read TGTGCCAGCAGCTTGGCTCCCGGGAGCTCCTACGAGCAGTACTTC. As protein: CASSLAPGSSYEQYF.

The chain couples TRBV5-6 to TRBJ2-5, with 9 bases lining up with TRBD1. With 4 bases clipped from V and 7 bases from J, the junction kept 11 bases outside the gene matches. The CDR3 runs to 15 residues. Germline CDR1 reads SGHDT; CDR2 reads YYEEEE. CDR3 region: CASSPPATGGGTQYF. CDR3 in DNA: TGTGCCAGCAGCCCGCCGGCGACAGGGGGAGGGACCCAGTACTTC.

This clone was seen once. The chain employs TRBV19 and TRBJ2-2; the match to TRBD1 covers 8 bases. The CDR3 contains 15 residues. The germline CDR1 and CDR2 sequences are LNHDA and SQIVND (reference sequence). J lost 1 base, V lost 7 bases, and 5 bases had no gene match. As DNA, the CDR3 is TGTGCCAGTACCAGGACAGGGCTGAACACCGGGGAGCTGTTTTTT. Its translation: CASTRTGLNTGELFF.

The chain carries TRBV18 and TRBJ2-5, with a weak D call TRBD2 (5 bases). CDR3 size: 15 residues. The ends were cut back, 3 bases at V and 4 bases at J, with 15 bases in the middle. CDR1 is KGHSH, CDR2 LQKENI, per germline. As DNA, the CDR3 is TGTGCCAGCTCACCTCTAGCCCAGTCCGGAGAGACCCAGTACTTC. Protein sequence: CASSPLAQSGETQYF.

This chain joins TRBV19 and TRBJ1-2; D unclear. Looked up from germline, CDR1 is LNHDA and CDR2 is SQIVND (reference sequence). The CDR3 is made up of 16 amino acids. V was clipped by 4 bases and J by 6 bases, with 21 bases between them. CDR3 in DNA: TGTGCCAGTAGTAAACCCCCCGGGGTAGGCTACCATGGCTACACCTTC. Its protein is CASSKPPGVGYHGYTF.

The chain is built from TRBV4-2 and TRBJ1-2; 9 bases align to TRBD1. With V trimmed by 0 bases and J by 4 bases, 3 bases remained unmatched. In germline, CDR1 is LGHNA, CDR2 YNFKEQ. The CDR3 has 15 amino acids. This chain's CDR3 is CASSQETGGFYGYTF. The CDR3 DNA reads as TGTGCCAGCAGCCAAGAAACAGGGGGCTTCTATGGCTACACCTTC.

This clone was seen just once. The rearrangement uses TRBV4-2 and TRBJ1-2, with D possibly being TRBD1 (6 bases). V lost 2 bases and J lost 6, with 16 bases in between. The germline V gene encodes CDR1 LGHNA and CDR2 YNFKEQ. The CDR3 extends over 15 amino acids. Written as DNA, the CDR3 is TGTGCCAGCAGCCAACCCATTCGGCCAGGGGATGGCTACACCTTC. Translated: CASSQPIRPGDGYTF.

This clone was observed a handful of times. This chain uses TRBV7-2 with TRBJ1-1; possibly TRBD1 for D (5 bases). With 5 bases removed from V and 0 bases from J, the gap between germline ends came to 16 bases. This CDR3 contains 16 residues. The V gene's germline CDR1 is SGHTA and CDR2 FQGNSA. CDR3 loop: CASSLLGLLMNTEAFF. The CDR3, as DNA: TGTGCCAGCAGCCTCTTGGGACTGCTCATGAACACTGAAGCTTTCTTT.

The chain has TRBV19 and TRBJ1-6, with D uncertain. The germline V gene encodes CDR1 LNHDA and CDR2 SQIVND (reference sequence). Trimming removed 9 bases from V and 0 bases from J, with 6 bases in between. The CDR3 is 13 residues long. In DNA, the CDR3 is TGTGCCAGCAGAGGCTCCTATAATTCACCCCTCCACTTT. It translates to CASRGSYNSPLHF.

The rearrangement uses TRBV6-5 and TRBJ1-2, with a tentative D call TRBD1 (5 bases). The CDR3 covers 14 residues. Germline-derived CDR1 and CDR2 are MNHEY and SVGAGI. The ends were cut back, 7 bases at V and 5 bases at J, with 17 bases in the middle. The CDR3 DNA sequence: TGTGCCAGCACTCCAGACGGGGGGAAATATGGCTACACCTTC. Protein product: CASTPDGGKYGYTF.

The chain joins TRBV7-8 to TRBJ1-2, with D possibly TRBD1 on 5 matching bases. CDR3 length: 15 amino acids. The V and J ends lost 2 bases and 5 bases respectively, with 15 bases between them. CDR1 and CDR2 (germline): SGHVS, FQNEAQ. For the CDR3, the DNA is TGTGCCAGCAGCTTATTAAGCCACCAGGGTTATGGCTACACCTTC. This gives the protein CASSLLSHQGYGYTF.

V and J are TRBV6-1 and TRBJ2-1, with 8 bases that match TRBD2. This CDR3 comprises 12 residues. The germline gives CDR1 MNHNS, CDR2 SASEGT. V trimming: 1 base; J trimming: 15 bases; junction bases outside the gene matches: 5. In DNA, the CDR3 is TGTGCCAGCAGTGAAGGGGGACTAGGTTCGTTCTTC. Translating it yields CASSEGGLGSFF.